A selection of T cell receptor beta chains follows, all from one sample in a study of early T cells in non-severe SARS-CoV-2 infection. TCRdb fed the 5' RACE reads into MiXCR, producing one record per CDR3 protein. Counted here are tens of thousands of distinct CDR3 sequences, approximately 14% occurring once; the ten biggest clones make up 4% to 4.5%. Sequencing was done on a sample of whole blood. The receptors derive from an adult who was a healthcare worker with PCR-confirmed SARS-CoV-2 infection or an uninfected control (not recorded which). Each CDR3 is given with its conserved first and last residue. A D gene is named only where the DNA matches it firmly. The listing skips clone size in some rows; elsewhere it reads once, few, many or a size class.

v_call,d_call,clone_size,j_call,cdr3_nt,cdr3_aa
TRBV5-1,NA,few,TRBJ2-1,TGCGCCAGCAGCGAGATGGGCAGGGTTGGCAATGAGCAGTTCTTC,CASSEMGRVGNEQFF
TRBV5-4,NA,few,TRBJ2-3,TGTGCCAGCAGCTTGGGGCAGCTCACAGATACGCAGTATTTT,CASSLGQLTDTQYF
TRBV14,NA,NA,TRBJ2-7,TGTGCCAGCAGCTCCGGTAGGGGCTATTCCTACGAGCAGTACTTC,CASSSGRGYSYEQYF
TRBV19,TRBD1,NA,TRBJ1-1,TGTGCCAGTAGCACAGGGGGCCCGAACACTGAAGCTTTCTTT,CASSTGGPNTEAFF
TRBV2,NA,NA,TRBJ1-3,TGTGCCAGCAGTGAACGGGCAGGCTGGAGAGACACCATATATTTT,CASSERAGWRDTIYF
TRBV25-1,NA,NA,TRBJ2-2,TGTGCCAGCAGACGGGGAGGCACCGGGGAGCTGTTTTTT,CASRRGGTGELFF
TRBV7-2,NA,NA,TRBJ2-7,TGTGCCAGCAGCTTAGTCACAGGATACTCCTACGAGCAGTACTTC,CASSLVTGYSYEQYF
TRBV29-1,NA,NA,TRBJ2-5,TGCAGCGGGCTAGTGGGGGAGACCCAGTACTTC,CSGLVGETQYF
TRBV7-9,NA,few,TRBJ1-1,TGTGCCAGCAGCTTGATGAACACTGAAGCTTTCTTT,CASSLMNTEAFF
TRBV10-3,NA,NA,TRBJ2-5,TGTGCCATCACAGAAAGAGTCCAAGAGACCCAGTACTTC,CAITERVQETQYF
TRBV9,NA,few,TRBJ2-5,TGTGCCAGCAGCGTAGCTCACGGGTTCCCACCGGAGACCCAGTACTTC,CASSVAHGFPPETQYF
TRBV5-1,TRBD1,NA,TRBJ2-7,TGCGCCAGCAGCTCCACAGGGGTCTACGAGCAGTACTTC,CASSSTGVYEQYF
TRBV28,NA,few,TRBJ2-7,TGTGCCAGCAGTCCATCCTTTAGGGGGGTCTCCTACGAGCAGTACTTC,CASSPSFRGVSYEQYF
TRBV4-2,TRBD1,NA,TRBJ2-7,TGTGCCACAGCCAAAGGGGGACAGGGAAAGGCCTACGAGCAGTACTTC,CATAKGGQGKAYEQYF
TRBV12-3/TRBV12-4,TRBD1,many,TRBJ2-2,TGTGCCAGCAGTTTAGTGGGACAGGGTACGAACACCGGGGAGCTGTTTTTT,CASSLVGQGTNTGELFF
TRBV3-1,NA,NA,TRBJ1-4,TGTGCCAGCAGCCAAGAGAGTCCCCCAGCGGGGAAACTGTTTTTT,CASSQESPPAGKLFF
TRBV12-3/TRBV12-4,NA,few,TRBJ1-4,TGTGCCAGCAGTCCTTACGTATTCTCGGATAATGAAAAACTGTTTTTT,CASSPYVFSDNEKLFF
TRBV9,NA,NA,TRBJ2-7,TGTGCCAGCAGCGTAGCGGGCGGGCACGAGCAGTACTTC,CASSVAGGHEQYF
TRBV2,NA,few,TRBJ1-6,TGTGCCAGCAGTGAAGGGCCGGGAACGGGGCCCCTCCACTTT,CASSEGPGTGPLHF
TRBV19,NA,few,TRBJ2-5,TGTGCCAGTAGAACCGCGCCGGGAGAGACCCAGTACTTC,CASRTAPGETQYF
TRBV6-2/TRBV6-3,TRBD1,many,TRBJ2-2,TGTGCCAGCAGATTTCTGGACAGGGCCATCACCGGGGAGCTGTTTTTT,CASRFLDRAITGELFF
TRBV9,TRBD2,NA,TRBJ2-3,TGTGCCAGCAGCGTAGCCGGGACTAGCGGTGGGGATACGCAGTATTTT,CASSVAGTSGGDTQYF
TRBV11-2,NA,NA,TRBJ2-1,TGTGCCAGCAGCTCAGACACCTACAATGAGCAGTTCTTC,CASSSDTYNEQFF
TRBV11-2,NA,NA,TRBJ2-3,TGTGCCAGCAGCTTACTGGGGACCGACACAGATACGCAGTATTTT,CASSLLGTDTDTQYF
TRBV20-1,TRBD1,few,TRBJ1-4,TGCAGTGCTCCGGCGAACGACAGGGAGGTTGAAAAACTGTTTTTT,CSAPANDREVEKLFF
TRBV7-8,NA,many,TRBJ1-5,TGTGCCAGCAGCTTCGGGGAACCCAGCAATCAGCCCCAGCATTTT,CASSFGEPSNQPQHF
TRBV30,TRBD2,few,TRBJ2-7,TGTGCCTGTTATAGCGGGGGGTACGAGCAGTACTTC,CACYSGGYEQYF
TRBV9,TRBD2,once,TRBJ2-1,TGTGCCAGCAGCTCTAGCGGGGCTCCTGAGCAGTTCTTC,CASSSSGAPEQFF
TRBV7-6,TRBD2,few,TRBJ2-3,TGTGCCAGCAGGAACGGGGGGGCGAGGGATACGCAGTATTTT,CASRNGGARDTQYF
TRBV20-1,TRBD2,NA,TRBJ2-5,TGCAGTGCACGGACTAGCGGGGGAAGGGGCCAAGAGACCCAGTACTTC,CSARTSGGRGQETQYF
TRBV27,NA,many,TRBJ2-3,TGTGCCAGCATGGGAGGCTATACGCAGTATTTT,CASMGGYTQYF
TRBV7-9,NA,few,TRBJ2-5,TGTGCCAGCAGCTTAGCGCAGAGCGTCCAGTACTTC,CASSLAQSVQYF
TRBV12-3/TRBV12-4,TRBD1,few,TRBJ2-1,TGTGCCAGCAGCACCGGGACAGGGGACATCAATGAGCAGTTCTTC,CASSTGTGDINEQFF
TRBV9,TRBD1,NA,TRBJ1-6,TGTGCCAGCAGCGGAGGGATCGGGACAGGGGTTTCACCCCTCCACTTT,CASSGGIGTGVSPLHF
TRBV5-1,NA,NA,TRBJ1-1,TGCGCCAGCAGCAGGGGACTGGGGAACACTGAAGCTTTCTTT,CASSRGLGNTEAFF
TRBV6-2/TRBV6-3,NA,NA,TRBJ2-7,TGTGCCAGCAGCCCCGAGCCCCCGGGCGAGCAGTACTTC,CASSPEPPGEQYF
TRBV11-2,NA,NA,TRBJ1-5,TGTGCCAGCAGCTTATATGGGCGCAATCAGCCCCAGCATTTT,CASSLYGRNQPQHF
TRBV6-5,NA,NA,TRBJ1-5,TGTGCCAGCAGTAGGACACTTAGCAATCAGCCCCAGCATTTT,CASSRTLSNQPQHF
TRBV9,NA,many,TRBJ2-7,TGTGCCAGCAGCGTACACGGGTTCTCCTACGAGCAGTACTTC,CASSVHGFSYEQYF
TRBV6-2/TRBV6-3,TRBD1,few,TRBJ1-5,TGTGCCAGCAGCGACAGGGAGGTTCAGCCCCAGCATTTT,CASSDREVQPQHF
TRBV15,NA,many,TRBJ1-1,TGTGCCACCAGCAGAGATCCTCGGAACACTGAAGCTTTCTTT,CATSRDPRNTEAFF